The T cell receptor beta chain under discussion was sequenced for a study of OX40 agonist ivuxolimab in advanced cancers. Overall study: Ivuxolimab, an agonistic anti-OX40 (CD134) antibody, was given to patients. Study results and limitations: Low normalized T-cell clonal expansion was additionally recorded for some nonresponders.

Germline V gives CDR1 MRHNA, CDR2 SNTAGT. With V trimmed by 5 bases and J by 6 bases, 5 bases remained unmatched. The CDR3 length is 14 residues. Clones were sequenced by immunoSEQ multiplex PCR, and TCRdb holds only the in-frame ones, with some missing. The sample holds about 20,000 clones, approximately 82% seen once. About this clone: Its antigen remains unidentified.

Samples were taken at baseline and on day 1 of cycles 4 and 7. The TCR sequence derives from an adult with an advanced solid tumor such as melanoma, head and neck, liver or kidney cancer. The rearrangement joins TRBV6-4 to TRBJ2-5; 11 bases are a match to TRBD2. Sequencing used CD4+ or CD8+ T cells sorted from blood, obtained in a trial of the OX40 agonist ivuxolimab. The CDR3 is CASSYSGRAKTQYF. CDR3 coding DNA: TGTGCCAGCAGTTATAGCGGGAGGGCTAAGACCCAGTACTTC.